This T cell receptor (beta chain) stems from a study of early stage breast cancer tumors. The CDR3 is made up of 15 amino acids. CDR1 is SGDLS, CDR2 YYNGEE, per germline. Trimming cost V 4 bases and J 4 bases, with 17 bases left between them. Produced via immunoSEQ multiplex PCR; TCRdb's table is partial and in-frame only. The data contain fewer than 50,000 clones, around 70% of them singletons. This TCR derives from a person aged 45-65 years with breast cancer. The sample consisted of blood. V and J are TRBV9 and TRBJ1-2; D is perhaps TRBD1 (5 bases). The chain's CDR3 is CASSPSGGMVYGYTF. In DNA, the CDR3 is TGTGCCAGCAGCCCCAGCGGGGGAATGGTCTATGGCTACACCTTC.